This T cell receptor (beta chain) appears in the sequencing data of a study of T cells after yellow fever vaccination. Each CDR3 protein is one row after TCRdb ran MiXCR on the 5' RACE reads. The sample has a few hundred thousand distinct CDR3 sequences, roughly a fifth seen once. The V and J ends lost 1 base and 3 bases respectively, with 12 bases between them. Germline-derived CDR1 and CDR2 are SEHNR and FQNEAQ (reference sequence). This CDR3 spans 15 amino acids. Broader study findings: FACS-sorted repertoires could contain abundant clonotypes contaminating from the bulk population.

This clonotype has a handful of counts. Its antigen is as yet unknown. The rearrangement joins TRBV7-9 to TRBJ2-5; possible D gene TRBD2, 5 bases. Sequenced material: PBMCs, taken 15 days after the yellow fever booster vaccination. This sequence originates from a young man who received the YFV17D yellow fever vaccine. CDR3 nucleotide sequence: TGTGCCAGCAGCTTAGGTATATTGAGGGAAGAGACCCAGTACTTC. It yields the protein CASSLGILREETQYF.